This record looks at one TCR beta chain sequence and its context. Its specificity is unknown. Clones were sequenced by immunoSEQ multiplex PCR, and TCRdb holds only the in-frame ones, with some missing. Of about 2 million clones detected, about 95% appear once; the ten largest clones hold 1.2%. The source of the sample is a study of shared clonotypes between healthy human individuals. Findings and limits, study-wide: The study found lower generation probabilities in non-shared clonotypes than in those shared by all four donors. Naive CD4 clonotype sharing across several donors was about 5%. Naive subsets usually exceeded memory subsets in estimated richness.

CDR1 and CDR2 from the germline V gene are MGHRA and YSYEKL. The CDR3 runs to 14 residues. V was pared by 3 bases and J by 0 bases, with 8 bases between. The naive CD8 subset, CD45RO-negative cells positively selected for CCR7, excluded terminally differentiated effector memory CD45RA+ cells. This TCR derives from a man between 18 and 35 years old in good health. The chain links TRBV4-1 to TRBJ1-1; D ambiguous. Material: naive CD8+ T cells sorted from blood. The CDR3 bases are TGCGCCAGCAGCCAGTCCATCATGAACACTGAAGCTTTCTTT. It codes for CASSQSIMNTEAFF.